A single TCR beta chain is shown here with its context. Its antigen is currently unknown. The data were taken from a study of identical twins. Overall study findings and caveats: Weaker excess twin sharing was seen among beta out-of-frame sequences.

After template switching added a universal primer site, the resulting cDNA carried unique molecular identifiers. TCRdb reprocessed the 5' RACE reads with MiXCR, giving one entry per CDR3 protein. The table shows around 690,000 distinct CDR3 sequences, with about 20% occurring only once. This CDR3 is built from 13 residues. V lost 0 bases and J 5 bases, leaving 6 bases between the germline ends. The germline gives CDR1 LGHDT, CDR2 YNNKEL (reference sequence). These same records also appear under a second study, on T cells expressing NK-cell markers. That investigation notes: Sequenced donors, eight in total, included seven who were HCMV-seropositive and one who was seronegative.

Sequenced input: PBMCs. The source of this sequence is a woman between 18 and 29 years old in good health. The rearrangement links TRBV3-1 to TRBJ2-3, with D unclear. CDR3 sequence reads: CASSQENGDTQYF. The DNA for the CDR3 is TGTGCCAGCAGCCAAGAGAATGGAGATACGCAGTATTTT.